The 11 T cell receptor beta chains in this list originate from one sample, sequenced in a study of blood T cell repertoires in COVID-19. Measured with immunoSEQ multiplex PCR; TCRdb has only the in-frame clones, and not every one. This sample has 40,000 or so clones, with 91% found just once. Material for sequencing was peripheral blood. The receptor source for this set is a woman younger than 45 in a cohort sampled during active COVID-19.

The CDR3, as DNA: TGCGCCAGCAGCTTGGGGACAGCTCAAGAGACCCAGTACTTC. This gives the protein CASSLGTAQETQYF. The rearrangement links TRBV5-1 to TRBJ2-5; possibly TRBD1 for D (6 bases). Germline assignment: CDR1 SGHRS and CDR2 YFSETQ. The CDR3 covers 14 residues. With 0 bases removed from V and 2 bases from J, the gap between germline ends came to 8 bases.

This clone has a handful of counts. The chain uses TRBV5-1 and TRBJ1-6; 8 bases map to TRBD1. V lost 2 bases to trimming and J lost 7 bases; unmatched junction nucleotides: 5. The CDR3 contains 15 residues. Germline CDR1 reads SGHRS; CDR2 reads YFSETQ. The CDR3 protein is CASSLQSGGNSPLHF. CDR3 DNA: TGCGCCAGCAGCTTACAGTCAGGGGGCAATTCACCCCTCCACTTT.

V is TRBV28 and J is TRBJ2-7; 9 bases map to TRBD2. Germline-derived CDR1 and CDR2 are MDHEN and SYDVKM. The CDR3 spans 14 residues. The V and J ends lost 5 bases and 2 bases, in that order; junction bases with no gene match: 4. The CDR3 loop reads CASSLAGIPYEQYF. In DNA form, the CDR3 reads TGTGCCAGCAGTCTAGCGGGGATCCCCTACGAGCAGTACTTC.

The chain employs TRBV19 and TRBJ1-4, with D perhaps TRBD1 (6 bases). The CDR3 is 14 residues long. The V end was cut by 4 bases, the J end by 6 bases, with 12 bases between. CDR1 LNHDA and CDR2 SQIVND come from the germline V gene (reference sequence). Here the CDR3 DNA reads TGTGCCAGTAGTAGCGGGGGCATAGATGAAAAACTGTTTTTT. Translating it yields CASSSGGIDEKLFF.

This chain links TRBV4-1 with TRBJ2-5; D perhaps matches TRBD2 (5 bases). Germline V gene lookup returns CDR1 MGHRA and CDR2 YSYEKL. There are 13 residues in the CDR3. V was pared by 1 base and J by 5 bases, with 8 bases between. The CDR3 region is CASSQALGETQYF. The CDR3 coding sequence is TGCGCCAGCAGCCAAGCACTAGGGGAGACCCAGTACTTC.

V is TRBV2 and J is TRBJ2-7; 11 bases agree with TRBD1. Per germline, CDR1 SNHLY and CDR2 FYNNEI. The V segment lost 7 bases and the J segment 3 bases; nucleotides outside the gene matches: 5. The CDR3 is 14 amino acids. The DNA of the CDR3 is TGTGCCAGCACTGAGGACAGGGGGCACTACGAGCAGTACTTC. This sequence encodes CASTEDRGHYEQYF.

The rearrangement joins TRBV6-6 to TRBJ1-1, with D perhaps TRBD1 (5 bases). Germline CDR1 MNHNY, CDR2 SVGAGI (reference sequence). Trimming pared 0 bases from V and 4 bases from J, leaving 6 bases between. The CDR3 sequence is 13 residues long. This CDR3 reads CASSYSGGTEAFF. The CDR3 DNA reads as TGTGCCAGCAGTTACTCGGGGGGCACTGAAGCTTTCTTT.

The V gene is TRBV7-6, the J gene TRBJ2-3, with 7 nucleotides matching TRBD2. Unmatched junction bases numbered 1, after V lost 1 base and J lost 9 bases. The length of the CDR3 is 12 residues. Germline values: CDR1 SGHVS, CDR2 FNYEAQ. CDR3 amino acids: CASSLVGGTQYF. The CDR3 DNA follows: TGTGCCAGCAGCTTAGTGGGGGGGACGCAGTATTTT.

The rearrangement uses TRBV3-1 (or the pseudogene TRBV3-2) and TRBJ1-1; D remains ambiguous. CDR1 and CDR2 from the germline V gene are LGHDT and YNNKEL (reference sequence). V dropped 1 base and J dropped 4 bases, with 13 bases sitting between them. This CDR3 is built from 15 residues. This CDR3 is CASSQARGLRTEAFF. The CDR3 DNA reads as TGTGCCAGCAGCCAAGCTCGGGGTTTACGCACTGAAGCTTTCTTT.

This chain uses TRBV4-3 with TRBJ2-3, with D perhaps matching TRBD1 (6 bases). The CDR3 length is 15 residues. The germline gives CDR1 LGHNA, CDR2 YSLEER. Trimming removed 0 bases at V and 3 bases at J, with 10 bases between. The CDR3: CASSQEWGQTDTQYF. In nucleotides, the CDR3 is TGCGCCAGCAGCCAAGAATGGGGGCAAACAGATACGCAGTATTTT.

The chain carries TRBV5-1 and TRBJ2-7; tentatively, D is TRBD2 (6 bases). With 1 base removed from V and 8 bases from J, the gap between germline ends came to 16 bases. The germline V gene encodes CDR1 SGHRS and CDR2 YFSETQ. The CDR3 runs to 14 residues. The CDR3 coding sequence is TGCGCCAGCAGCTTGTTTGGCCGGGAGATGAAGCAGTACTTC. It specifies CASSLFGREMKQYF.